Presented here are 3 T cell receptor beta chains from one specimen sequenced in a study of cytomegalovirus exposure and HLA in healthy donors. Primers for the PCR totalled 60 Vbeta and 13 Jbeta. Produced via immunoSEQ multiplex PCR; TCRdb's table is partial and in-frame only. The top ten clones hold more than 1.1% of a sample with some 190,000 clones, more than 70% of them seen once. Input material: PBMCs. These receptors all come from a girl aged 10-17 years in good health and CMV-seropositive.

This rearrangement joins TRBV2 to TRBJ1-5; D gene ambiguous. V lost 7 bases and J 0 bases, leaving 10 bases between the germline ends. This CDR3 has 14 residues. The germline CDR1 and CDR2 sequences are SNHLY and FYNNEI. The CDR3 spells CASTRQDSNQPQHF. CDR3 nucleotide sequence: TGTGCCAGCACCCGGCAGGATAGCAATCAGCCCCAGCATTTT.

This sequence joins TRBV6-5 and TRBJ1-1; perhaps TRBD1 as D (6 bases). V was cut by 4 bases and J by 1 base, with 10 bases left in between. The length of the CDR3 is 14 residues. The germline V gene encodes CDR1 MNHEY and CDR2 SVGAGI. This chain's CDR3 is CASSSTGRNTEAFF. In DNA, the CDR3 is TGTGCCAGCAGTTCTACAGGGAGGAACACTGAAGCTTTCTTT.

V gene TRBV7-8 combines with J gene TRBJ2-1, with no clear D. The germline V gene has CDR1 SGHVS and CDR2 FQNEAQ. Trimming left V 2 bases short and J 0 bases short, with 8 bases between. The CDR3 consists of 15 residues. For the CDR3, the DNA is TGTGCCAGCAGCTTACAGGCGTACTCCTACAATGAGCAGTTCTTC. Its protein product is CASSLQAYSYNEQFF.